These 18 T cell receptor beta chains share one sample of origin, sequenced in a study of T cell responses to AZD1222 COVID-19 vaccine. The repertoire was sequenced with immunoSEQ multiplex PCR; TCRdb's copy has only in-frame clones and lacks some. The top ten clones hold about 2.4% of a sample with just over 90,000 clones, more than 80% of them seen once. The source material was peripheral blood, sampled 28 days after the second AZD1222 dose. Source of these receptors: an adult who received the AZD1222 COVID-19 vaccine.

The V and J genes are TRBV11-2 and TRBJ1-1; perhaps TRBD1 as D (5 bases). The germline V gene encodes CDR1 SGHAT and CDR2 FQNNGV. CDR3 length: 14 amino acids. The V and J ends lost 0 bases and 3 bases respectively, with 8 bases between them. DNA of the CDR3: TGTGCCAGCAGCTTAGACCCAGGGTACACTGAAGCTTTCTTT. It encodes CASSLDPGYTEAFF.

The chain has TRBV5-1 and TRBJ2-1, with D hard to call. The germline CDR1 and CDR2 sequences are SGHRS and YFSETQ. The CDR3 extends over 15 amino acids. The V end was cut by 0 bases, the J end by 3 bases, with 10 bases between. The CDR3 DNA sequence: TGCGCCAGCAGCTTGGAACCCTCATACTACAATGAGCAGTTCTTC. Its protein is CASSLEPSYYNEQFF.

The V gene is TRBV7-2, the J gene TRBJ1-3; D is perhaps TRBD1 (6 bases). The germline V gene encodes CDR1 SGHTA and CDR2 FQGNSA. The CDR3 runs 18 residues. Trimming took off 1 base at V and 0 bases at J, with 16 bases between the two ends. For the CDR3, the DNA is TGTGCCAGCAGCTTAGTCGTTGGTAAAGGGGGCTCTGGAAACACCATATATTTT. Translating gives CASSLVVGKGGSGNTIYF.

The chain is built from TRBV3-1 (or the pseudogene TRBV3-2) and TRBJ2-1; the match to TRBD2 covers 8 bases. The CDR3 runs to 19 residues. From germline, CDR1 is LGHDT and CDR2 YNNKEL (reference sequence). V gave up 0 bases and J gave up 4 bases; unmatched junction bases: 14. CDR3 bases: TGTGCCAGCAGCCAAGAGGGCGGAACGGGAGGGAGTTCTTACAATGAGCAGTTCTTC. Residues: CASSQEGGTGGSSYNEQFF.

This clone has just a few counts. The genes are TRBV18 and TRBJ1-4; weak D call: TRBD1 (5 bases). The CDR3 is 14 amino acids. With 3 bases removed from V and 6 bases from J, the gap between germline ends came to 11 bases. Germline-derived CDR1 and CDR2 are KGHSH and LQKENI. In nucleotides, the CDR3 is TGTGCCAGCTCACCGGAGGGGTTGGATGAAAAACTGTTTTTT. This codes for CASSPEGLDEKLFF.

The chain uses TRBV27 and TRBJ1-4; D is unclear. Germline V gene sequence: CDR1 MNHEY, CDR2 SMNVEV (reference sequence). V was pared by 1 base and J by 3 bases, with 9 bases between. The CDR3 extends over 15 amino acids. CDR3 sequence reads: CASSLYSSPNEKLFF. In DNA, the CDR3 is TGTGCCAGCAGTTTATACAGCAGCCCTAATGAAAAACTGTTTTTT.

The chain uses TRBV7-2 and TRBJ1-1, with TRBD1 identical over 8 bases. The germline gives CDR1 SGHTA, CDR2 FQGNSA. V was clipped by 5 bases and J by 5 bases; unmatched bases: 10. This CDR3 region has 15 residues. This CDR3 is CASSQRTGGGTEAFF. CDR3 nucleotide sequence: TGTGCCAGCAGCCAGCGCACAGGGGGGGGGACTGAAGCTTTCTTT.

This chain links TRBV18 with TRBJ2-1; TRBD2 agrees at 8 bases. V shed 4 bases, J shed 4 bases, and the junction held 15 bases outside the gene matches. CDR1 is KGHSH, CDR2 LQKENI, per germline. The CDR3 runs 18 residues. The CDR3 DNA sequence: TGTGCCAGCTCACTAAGACCCGGCGCGGGAGGTGGGTACAATGAGCAGTTCTTC. Translating it yields CASSLRPGAGGGYNEQFF.

This clone showed up just once. The chain couples TRBV11-2 to TRBJ2-7, with 8 bases aligning to TRBD2. The V segment lost 5 bases and the J segment 6 bases; nucleotides outside the gene matches: 15. There are 16 residues in the CDR3. The germline CDR1 and CDR2 sequences are SGHAT and FQNNGV. The DNA of the CDR3 is TGTGCCAGCAGCCCCCGGGGTACAGCGGGAGCACCCGAGCAGTACTTC. Its translation: CASSPRGTAGAPEQYF.

The rearrangement links TRBV2 to TRBJ2-7, with 11 nucleotides matching TRBD2. The V gene's germline CDR1 is SNHLY and CDR2 FYNNEI. The CDR3 is 15 amino acids. The V segment lost 5 bases and the J segment 5 bases; nucleotides outside the gene matches: 8. CDR3 nucleotides: TGTGCCAGCAGTCCTACTAGCGGGAGAATCCACGAGCAGTACTTC. This gives the protein CASSPTSGRIHEQYF. Based on the CDR3 plus reference TRBV2 and TRBJ2-7, the full variable domain is EPEVTQTPSHQVTQMGQEVILRCVPISNHLYFYWYRQILGQKVEFLVSFYNNEISEKSEIFDDQFSVERPDGSNFTLKIRSTKLEDSAMYFCASSPTSGRIHEQYFGPGTRLTVT.

The chain is built from TRBV29-1 and TRBJ1-1; D gene ambiguous. Germline CDR1 SQVTM, CDR2 ANQGSEA. This CDR3 is 13 amino acids long. The ends were cut back, 1 base at V and 2 bases at J, with 8 bases in the middle. DNA for the CDR3: TGCAGCGTTGAAGCCCGGGGTAACACTGAAGCTTTCTTT. This codes for CSVEARGNTEAFF.

The CDR3 bases are TGTGCCACCAGCATAGTCCCGGGGGGTGGCTACACCTTC. It is translated as CATSIVPGGGYTF. The V gene is TRBV15, the J gene TRBJ1-2; D is perhaps TRBD1 (5 bases). Germline V gives CDR1 LNHNV, CDR2 YYDKDF (reference sequence). With 4 bases removed from V and 7 bases from J, the gap between germline ends came to 13 bases. The CDR3 runs 13 residues.

This sequence joins TRBV3-1 (or the pseudogene TRBV3-2) and TRBJ2-5; no reliable D call. V lost 1 base, J lost 4 bases, and 16 bases lay in between. Germline CDR1 is LGHDT and CDR2 is YNNKEL (reference sequence). The CDR3 is 16 amino acids. CDR3 amino acids: CASSQGYSSSLETQYF. In DNA form, the CDR3 reads TGTGCCAGCAGCCAAGGGTATAGTTCCAGCTTAGAGACCCAGTACTTC.

CDR3 amino acids: CASSWLAGDTYEQYF. DNA of the CDR3: TGCGCCAGCAGTTGGCTAGCGGGTGATACCTACGAGCAGTACTTC. The V gene is TRBV5-1, the J gene TRBJ2-7; 8 bases are shared with TRBD2. With V trimmed by 5 bases and J by 2 bases, 9 bases remained unmatched. The CDR3 is 15 residues long. Germline V gene data show CDR1 as SGHRS and CDR2 as YFSETQ.

This clone was counted a single time. The genes are TRBV7-2 and TRBJ2-5, with 7 bases fitting TRBD2. CDR3 length equals 14 residues. Germline CDR1 reads SGHTA; CDR2 reads FQGNSA. Losses at the gene ends were 2 bases for V and 3 bases for J; bases not matched to a gene: 3. As DNA, the CDR3 is TGTGCCAGCAGCTTAAACGCGGGGGAAGAGACCCAGTACTTC. Translating gives CASSLNAGEETQYF.

This rearrangement joins TRBV11-2 to TRBJ2-1; the match to TRBD1 covers 7 bases. Germline V gene data show CDR1 as SGHAT and CDR2 as FQNNGV. The trim removed 5 bases at V and 4 bases at J, leaving 8 bases unmatched. CDR3 length equals 15 residues. The CDR3, as DNA: TGTGCCAGCAGCCTCGGAAGGGACAGATACAATGAGCAGTTCTTC. Translated: CASSLGRDRYNEQFF.

V is TRBV30 and J is TRBJ2-4; D is undetermined. V dropped 2 bases and J dropped 9 bases, with 8 bases sitting between them. This CDR3 spans 11 amino acids. Germline lookup yields CDR1 GTSNPN and CDR2 SVGIG (reference sequence). The CDR3 is CAWSPSSIQYF. The CDR3 nucleotides are TGTGCCTGGAGTCCCAGCTCCATTCAGTACTTC.

The V gene is TRBV6-5, the J gene TRBJ2-3, with TRBD2 matching over 8 bases. The germline V gene has CDR1 MNHEY and CDR2 SVGAGI. Losses at the gene ends were 7 bases for V and 4 bases for J; bases not matched to a gene: 7. The CDR3 spans 14 residues. In nucleotides, the CDR3 is TGTGCCAGCACCCCCAGCGGGAGCGCAGATACGCAGTATTTT. Protein product: CASTPSGSADTQYF.